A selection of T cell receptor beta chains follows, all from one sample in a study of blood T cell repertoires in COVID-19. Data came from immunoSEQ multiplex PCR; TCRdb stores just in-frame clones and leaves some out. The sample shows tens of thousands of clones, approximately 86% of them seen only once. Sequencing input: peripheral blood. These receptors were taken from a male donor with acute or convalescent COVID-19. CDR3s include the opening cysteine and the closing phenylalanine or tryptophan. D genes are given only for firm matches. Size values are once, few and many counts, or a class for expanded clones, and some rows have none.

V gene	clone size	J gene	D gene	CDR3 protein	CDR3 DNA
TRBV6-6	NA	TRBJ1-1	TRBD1	CASSLPRQGIGVNTEAFF	TGTGCCAGCAGTCTCCCCCGACAGGGGATCGGAGTGAACACTGAAGCTTTCTTT
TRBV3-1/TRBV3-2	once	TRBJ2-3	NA	CASSQTLRDTQYF	TGTGCCAGCAGCCAGACGTTGCGGGATACGCAGTATTTT
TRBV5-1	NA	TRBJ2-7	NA	CASSFDRQEQYF	TGCGCCAGCAGCTTTGACAGGCAGGAGCAGTACTTC
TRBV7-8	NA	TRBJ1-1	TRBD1	CASSRQGNTEAFF	TGTGCCAGCAGCCGACAGGGGAACACTGAAGCTTTCTTT
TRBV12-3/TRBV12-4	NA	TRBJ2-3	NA	CASGVEGKAQYF	TGTGCCAGCGGGGTCGAGGGAAAGGCGCAGTATTTT
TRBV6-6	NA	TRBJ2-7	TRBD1	CASTRDSFILSYEQYF	TGTGCCAGCACCCGGGACAGTTTTATTCTCTCCTACGAGCAGTACTTC
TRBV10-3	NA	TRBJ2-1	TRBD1	CATRAGGTSSYNEQFF	TGTGCCACGAGGGCAGGGGGCACGAGCTCCTACAATGAGCAGTTCTTC
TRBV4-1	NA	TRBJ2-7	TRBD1	CASSQEGTATPYEQYF	TGCGCCAGCAGCCAAGAGGGGACAGCCACTCCCTACGAGCAGTACTTC
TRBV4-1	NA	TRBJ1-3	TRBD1	CASSQSGQLNSGNTIYF	TGCGCCAGCAGCCAGTCGGGACAGCTAAACTCTGGAAACACCATATATTTT
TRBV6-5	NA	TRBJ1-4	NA	CASSYRQGDEKLFF	TGTGCCAGCAGTTACCGGCAGGGCGATGAAAAACTGTTTTTT
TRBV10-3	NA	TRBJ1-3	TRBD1	CAISESPGGGTGNTIYF	TGTGCCATCAGTGAGTCTCCGGGAGGGGGCACTGGAAACACCATATATTTT